The present T cell receptor beta chain was sequenced within a study of T cells in localized non-small cell lung cancer. General study points: Sequence data derive from only one tumor region, so heterogeneity remains possible. Adjacent lung exhibited a median of 57 among the 100 most abundant tumor clones. Maximal T cell clonality occurred in uninvolved adjacent lung, with tumor ranking below it. In the blood, greater T cell density corresponded to longer overall survival.

The table lists this clone with a count of one. Its antigen is not known. A read error may account for a junction end that differs from germline. Data came from immunoSEQ multiplex PCR; TCRdb stores just in-frame clones and leaves some out. This table holds approximately 76,000 clones, around 82% found once. Germline V lookup: CDR1 GTSNPN, CDR2 SVGIG (reference sequence). The CDR3 is made up of 17 amino acids. This chain links TRBV30 with TRBJ1-3, with 9 bases identical to TRBD1. Source: peripheral blood, taken before any cancer treatment. This TCR came from a female donor of 60 years or more with stage I lung adenocarcinoma. Here the CDR3 reads CAWLSTGTGFYGNTTYF. CDR3 nucleotides: TGTGCCTGGCTTTCAACCGGGACAGGGTTCTATGGGAACACCACATATTTT.